Listed below are T cell receptor beta chains from one sample, sequenced in a study of beta chain features in type 1 diabetes. Measured with immunoSEQ multiplex PCR; TCRdb has only the in-frame clones, and not every one. The data contain about half a million clones, approximately 28% of them singletons. Specimen: naive CD4+ T cells from blood. The source is a man aged 18 to 30 in good health. Each CDR3 is given with its conserved first and last residue. Each record gives: CDR3 length, D gene, V gene, J gene, clone size, CDR3 DNA, CDR3 protein. D genes are given only for firm matches. The size field is filled for only some rows; it gives once, few, many or a size class.

>14|TRBD2|TRBV30|TRBJ2-7|-
TGTGCCTGGAGTGTAAGACTAGCGGGTTACGAGCAGTACTTC
CAWSVRLAGYEQYF
>15|-|TRBV5-1|TRBJ2-1|once
TGCGCCAGCAGCTTGGGGCTATTCGCCCACAATGAGCAGTTCTTC
CASSLGLFAHNEQFF
>15|-|TRBV27|TRBJ2-6|few
TGTGCCAGCCAGCGTGGGAACTCTGGGGCCAACGTCCTGACTTTC
CASQRGNSGANVLTF
>13|-|TRBV18|TRBJ2-7|-
TGTGCCAGCTCACCCTCCTTAGCCCACGAGCAGTACTTC
CASSPSLAHEQYF
>12|-|TRBV12-5|TRBJ2-7|-
TGTGCTAGTGGTTTGCTAGGGGGCGAGCAGTACTTC
CASGLLGGEQYF
>16|TRBD2|TRBV7-9|TRBJ2-1|-
TGTGCCAGCAGCCCCCCCAAAGCGGGAGACTACAATGAGCAGTTCTTC
CASSPPKAGDYNEQFF
>15|-|TRBV2|TRBJ1-4|-
TGTGCCAGCAGTGCGAATGGGGTCTCAGGTGAAAAACTGTTTTTT
CASSANGVSGEKLFF
>11|-|TRBV5-1|TRBJ2-1|-
TGCGCCAGCAGCTGGGGGCGCGAGCAGTTCTTC
CASSWGREQFF
>14|-|TRBV29-1|TRBJ1-1|-
TGCAGCGTTGAAGGGAGGGTGTCGGACACTGAAGCTTTCTTT
CSVEGRVSDTEAFF
>15|TRBD2|TRBV7-2|TRBJ2-5|-
TGTGCCAGCAGCGAGGGACTAGCGGGAGTCGAGACCCAGTACTTC
CASSEGLAGVETQYF
>16|-|TRBV12-1|TRBJ2-5|-
TGTGCCGGCGCACTTACGGCTAGCGCAAAAGAAGAGACCCAGTACTTC
CAGALTASAKEETQYF
>16|-|TRBV13|TRBJ2-7|-
TGTGCCAGCAGCTTAGTGAGGTGGGTTGGCTCCTACGAGCAGTACTTC
CASSLVRWVGSYEQYF
>15|TRBD1|TRBV18|TRBJ1-1|-
TGTGCCAGCTCACCTCGGGACAGGGGGAACACTGAAGCTTTCTTT
CASSPRDRGNTEAFF
>14|-|TRBV5-1|TRBJ2-1|-
TGCGCCAGCAGCTTGGAGTATGGGATTAGCGAGCAGTTCTTC
CASSLEYGISEQFF
>15|TRBD2|TRBV30|TRBJ2-7|-
TGTGCCTGGAGTTCCGGGACTAGCGGGAGGAACGAGCAGTACTTC
CAWSSGTSGRNEQYF
>16|TRBD1|TRBV5-4|TRBJ2-5|few
TGTGCCAGCAGCGGCGCCAGACAGGGGGCGGAGGAGACCCAGTACTTC
CASSGARQGAEETQYF
>16|-|TRBV4-3|TRBJ2-3|-
TGCGCCAGCAGCCAAGATTCGGTCCAGGGCACAGATACGCAGTATTTT
CASSQDSVQGTDTQYF
>15|-|TRBV25-1|TRBJ1-2|-
TGTGCCAGCAGTGAAGCGGGCAGGAATGTAGGCGGCTACACCTTC
CASSEAGRNVGGYTF
>11|-|TRBV30|TRBJ2-3|few
TGTGCCTGGAGTGTACTGGATACGCAGTATTTT
CAWSVLDTQYF
>14|-|TRBV7-9|TRBJ2-1|few
TGTGCCAGCAGCTTAAGTCAGGTTTACAATGAGCAGTTCTTC
CASSLSQVYNEQFF
>14|-|TRBV9|TRBJ2-7|-
TGTGCCAGCAGCGTAGACAGCGTCCCCTACGAGCAGTACTTC
CASSVDSVPYEQYF
>15|-|TRBV30|TRBJ2-6|-
TGTGCCTGGAGTGTACAGCGCTCTGGGGCCAACGTCCTGACTTTC
CAWSVQRSGANVLTF
>15|-|TRBV7-2|TRBJ2-1|-
TGTGCCAGCAGCTTAGCGGACCAGACCTACAATGAGCAGTTCTTC
CASSLADQTYNEQFF
>16|-|TRBV2|TRBJ2-3|few
TGTGCCAGCATTCGCCTGGGGGTGGAGGGCACAGATACGCAGTATTTT
CASIRLGVEGTDTQYF
>12|-|TRBV6-1|TRBJ2-7|-
TGTGCCAGCAGTGAAGAACGCTACGAGCAGTACTTC
CASSEERYEQYF
>13|TRBD1|TRBV29-1|TRBJ1-1|few
TGCAGCGTTGGTCCGGGACAGGCTACTGAAGCTTTCTTT
CSVGPGQATEAFF